One sample yielded the 5 T cell receptor beta chains listed below, sequenced in a study of blood T cell repertoires in COVID-19 (dated by TCRdb to the early 2020s). Receptor libraries were prepared by the immunoSEQ multiplex PCR assay. The table was pulled from immuneACCESS by TCRdb, which kept in-frame rearrangements only. Such tables lose some clones; where checked, under half of the loss comes from unresolved V genes, and the rest has no known cause. Across this sample there are around 230,000 clones, with about 79% seen only once. The top ten clones comprise around 9.9% of the sample. The sample consisted of peripheral blood. Receptors were obtained from a woman of 80 years or more with acute or convalescent COVID-19.

This chain links TRBV30 with TRBJ1-4; TRBD1 is a possible D gene (5 bases). V gave up 5 bases and J gave up 1 base, with 11 bases separating them. CDR1 and CDR2 (germline): GTSNPN, SVGIG (reference sequence). The CDR3 consists of 14 residues. The CDR3 is CAWGRGGTNEKLFF. In DNA, the CDR3 is TGTGCCTGGGGCCGGGGGGGAACTAATGAAAAACTGTTTTTT. Full variable domain (missing parts from reference TRBV30 and TRBJ1-4): SQTIHQWPATLVQPVGSPLSLECTVEGTSNPNLYWYRQAAGRGLQLLFYSVGIGQISSEVPQNLSASRPQDRQFILSSKKLLLSDSGFYLCAWGRGGTNEKLFFGSGTQLSVL.

The genes are TRBV5-4 and TRBJ2-7; D call uncertain. V shed 1 base and J shed 2 bases, with 10 bases lying between them. This CDR3 region has 14 residues. In germline, CDR1 is SGHNT, CDR2 YYREEE (reference sequence). CDR3 nucleotide sequence: TGTGCCAGCAGCTTGTTCAGCGTCCCCTACGAGCAGTACTTC. This encodes CASSLFSVPYEQYF.

This clone was seen more than once but under ten times. J is TRBJ2-3 and V is TRBV27, with TRBD1 identical over 11 bases. With V trimmed by 7 bases and J by 6 bases, 24 bases remained unmatched. This CDR3 contains 20 residues. Germline values: CDR1 MNHEY, CDR2 SMNVEV (reference sequence). CDR3 amino acids: CASKTSGTGGFLGSEDTQYF. The CDR3 DNA reads TGTGCCAGCAAAACCTCCGGGACAGGGGGTTTCCTCGGTTCGGAGGATACGCAGTATTTT.

This clone showed up just once. The CDR3 is CASSFVGYGVNTEAFF. The CDR3 DNA reads as TGTGCCAGCAGTTTTGTGGGGTACGGGGTGAACACTGAAGCTTTCTTT. This chain joins TRBV6-5 and TRBJ1-1, with D uncertain. The germline gives CDR1 MNHEY, CDR2 SVGAGI. V was pared by 4 bases and J by 0 bases, with 15 bases between. The length of the CDR3 is 16 residues.

In its sample, this clone was seen once. This chain uses TRBV30 with TRBJ1-5, with 7 bases aligning to TRBD1. Germline assignment: CDR1 GTSNPN and CDR2 SVGIG (reference sequence). The CDR3 runs 13 residues. With 3 bases clipped from V and 5 bases from J, the junction kept 4 bases outside the gene matches. The CDR3 protein is CAWSFTGDQPQHF. The CDR3 DNA reads TGTGCCTGGAGCTTCACAGGGGATCAGCCCCAGCATTTT.